These 26 T cell receptor beta chains share one sample of origin, sequenced in a study of CD8 T cells in Susac syndrome. The authors reverse transcribed roughly 0.5 to 1 ug RNA with random hexamers. TCRdb independently ran MiXCR on the immunoSEQ multiplex PCR reads; one entry per CDR3 protein. The table has some 130,000 distinct CDR3 sequences, nearly 95% seen once. Source material: CD4+ T cells from PBMCs. Receptor source: a human donor in good health.

The chain employs TRBV24-1 and TRBJ2-1; D ambiguous. CDR1 is KGHDR and CDR2 is SFDVKD in the germline V gene. Trimming removed 0 bases at V and 0 bases at J, with 8 bases between. The CDR3 runs to 16 residues. CDR3 in amino acids: CATSDLEASSYNEQFF. As DNA, the CDR3 is TGTGCCACCAGTGATTTGGAGGCTAGCTCCTACAATGAGCAGTTCTTC.

The rearrangement uses TRBV12-3 or TRBV12-4 and TRBJ1-1; no firm D call. V was shortened by 6 bases and J by 4 bases, with 12 bases between the two germline ends. The CDR3 runs to 13 residues. The CDR3 spells CASSRVSSTEAFF. CDR3 nucleotides: TGTGCCAGCAGCCGGGTCTCGAGCACTGAAGCTTTCTTT.

Only one count was recorded for this clonotype. In DNA, the CDR3 is TGTGCCAGCAGCAGAGAGGGGACTAGCGGGAGGATCGAGCAGTACTTC. Translated, it gives CASSREGTSGRIEQYF. This chain connects TRBV7-2 to TRBJ2-7, with TRBD2 identical over 15 bases. The CDR3 length is 16 residues. Per germline, CDR1 SGHTA and CDR2 FQGNSA. The trim removed 5 bases at V and 6 bases at J, leaving 8 bases unmatched.

The chain is built from TRBV18 and TRBJ2-7, with D perhaps TRBD1 (6 bases). CDR3 length equals 13 residues. Trimming took 6 bases from V and 5 from J, leaving 14 bases between them. Germline CDR1 and CDR2: KGHSH and LQKENI. CDR3 residues: CASSDDRRNEQYF. DNA of the CDR3: TGTGCCAGCTCGGACGACAGGAGGAACGAGCAGTACTTC.

The chain uses TRBV5-1 and TRBJ2-7, with 11 bases aligning to TRBD2. The V and J ends lost 5 bases and 3 bases, in that order; junction bases with no gene match: 4. Per germline, CDR1 SGHRS and CDR2 YFSETQ. The CDR3 totals 14 residues. The CDR3 sequence is CASSATSGGYEQYF. As DNA, the CDR3 is TGCGCCAGCAGTGCCACTAGCGGGGGCTACGAGCAGTACTTC. Full variable domain (missing parts from reference TRBV5-1 and TRBJ2-7): KAGVTQTPRYLIKTRGQQVTLSCSPISGHRSVSWYQQTPGQGLQFLFEYFSETQRNKGNFPGRFSGRQFSNSRSEMNVSTLELGDSALYLCASSATSGGYEQYFGPGTRLTVT.

The chain couples TRBV5-4 to TRBJ2-1; tentative D call: TRBD2 (6 bases). The CDR3 consists of 13 residues. V was pared by 3 bases and J by 9 bases, with 13 bases between. The germline gives CDR1 SGHNT, CDR2 YYREEE (reference sequence). The CDR3 here is CASSWGEAGEQFF. The CDR3 DNA follows: TGTGCCAGCAGCTGGGGGGAAGCGGGTGAGCAGTTCTTC.

The chain couples TRBV29-1 to TRBJ2-7; the match to TRBD2 covers 11 bases. The trim removed 6 bases at V and 5 bases at J, leaving 12 bases unmatched. The CDR3 runs 15 residues. Germline CDR1 is SQVTM and CDR2 is ANQGSEA. CDR3 DNA: TGCAGCGTGGGCATCACTAGCGGGAGAGGGGACGAGCAGTACTTC. Protein: CSVGITSGRGDEQYF.

The chain carries TRBV5-4 and TRBJ2-3, with 11 bases identical to TRBD2. The CDR3 is 16 amino acids. V shed 1 base and J 3 bases; nucleotides not matched to a gene: 4. CDR1 is SGHNT and CDR2 is YYREEE in the germline V gene (reference sequence). The CDR3 region is CASSLLLAGGTDTQYF. The CDR3 nucleotides read TGTGCCAGCAGCTTGTTGTTAGCGGGAGGGACAGATACGCAGTATTTT.

V and J are TRBV7-9 and TRBJ1-5, with 9 positions matching TRBD1. Germline assignment: CDR1 SEHNR and CDR2 FQNEAQ (reference sequence). The CDR3 consists of 15 residues. After removal of 3 bases from V and 4 bases from J, the junction contained 4 bases not matched to a gene. The chain's CDR3 is CASSFGTGRNQPQHF. The CDR3 nucleotides read TGTGCCAGCAGCTTTGGGACAGGGCGAAATCAGCCCCAGCATTTT.

The chain combines TRBV5-4 with TRBJ2-3, with TRBD2 matching 8 bases. Germline CDR1 reads SGHNT; CDR2 reads YYREEE (reference sequence). The length of the CDR3 is 15 residues. The J segment lost 4 bases and the V segment lost 4 bases, leaving 8 bases of the junction unmatched. The CDR3 is CASSAGRVVADTQYF. The DNA for the CDR3 is TGTGCCAGCAGCGCCGGGAGGGTGGTGGCAGATACGCAGTATTTT.

The CDR3 bases are TGCGCCAGCAGCCAAATCGAGCAGAACCCATATGAGCCCCAGCATTTT. It yields the protein CASSQIEQNPYEPQHF. The chain is built from TRBV4-1 and TRBJ1-5; no clear D gene. V lost 2 bases and J lost 8, with 19 bases in between. The CDR3 covers 16 residues. The V gene's germline CDR1 is MGHRA and CDR2 YSYEKL.

The V and J genes are TRBV5-1 and TRBJ2-7, with D tentatively TRBD1 (6 bases). CDR3 size: 15 residues. Trimming took 3 bases from V and 5 from J, leaving 18 bases between them. Per germline, CDR1 SGHRS and CDR2 YFSETQ. CDR3 in amino acids: CASSSTGTTIDEQYF. As DNA, the CDR3 is TGCGCCAGCAGCTCAACCGGGACAACTATCGACGAGCAGTACTTC.

The chain recombines TRBV6-6 with TRBJ1-5; D is undetermined. The V and J ends lost 6 bases and 6 bases respectively, with 21 bases between them. The germline gives CDR1 MNHNY, CDR2 SVGAGI (reference sequence). The CDR3 sequence is 16 residues long. The CDR3 coding sequence is TGTGCCAGCAGGAACCCAACTAGGAGTAGTAGTCAGCCCCAGCATTTT. Encoded protein: CASRNPTRSSSQPQHF.

This sequence joins TRBV7-2 and TRBJ2-3; D is ambiguous. The CDR3 is 16 residues long. Trimming took 6 bases from V and 3 from J, leaving 19 bases between them. Germline values: CDR1 SGHTA, CDR2 FQGNSA. The CDR3 DNA reads as TGTGCCAGCAGTCCGGCTGCCAGGAGAGGTACAGATACGCAGTATTTT. Translation: CASSPAARRGTDTQYF.

This chain uses TRBV3-1 with TRBJ2-7; 8 nucleotides agree with TRBD2. This CDR3 comprises 15 residues. V dropped 3 bases and J dropped 4; count of bases not matched to a gene: 8. Germline CDR1 is LGHDT and CDR2 is YNNKEL (reference sequence). CDR3 amino acids: CASSQGAGGTYEQYF. The CDR3 DNA sequence: TGTGCCAGCAGCCAGGGTGCGGGAGGAACGTACGAGCAGTACTTC.

The rearrangement uses TRBV18 and TRBJ1-5; the match to TRBD1 covers 8 bases. Germline V gene data show CDR1 as KGHSH and CDR2 as LQKENI. Unmatched junction bases numbered 5, after V lost 4 bases and J lost 6 bases. This CDR3 region has 14 residues. CDR3 loop: CASSLSGQGQPQHF. The CDR3, as DNA: TGTGCCAGCTCACTATCAGGACAGGGTCAGCCCCAGCATTTT. The entire variable domain, with the rest obtained from reference TRBV18 and TRBJ1-5, is as follows: NAGVMQNPRHLVRRRGQEARLRCSPMKGHSHVYWYRQLPEEGLKFMVYLQKENIIDESGMPKERFSAEFPKEGPSILRIQQVVRGDSAAYFCASSLSGQGQPQHFGDGTRLSIL.

The J gene is TRBJ2-7, the V gene TRBV6-1; TRBD2 agrees at 8 bases. The CDR3 consists of 17 residues. J lost 5 bases, V lost 8 bases, and 20 bases had no gene match. Per the germline V gene, CDR1 is MNHNS and CDR2 is SASEGT. In DNA, the CDR3 is TGTGCCAGCCGGGAGGGTTCAGGGACTCCCGCAGTCCACGAGCAGTACTTC. This translates into CASREGSGTPAVHEQYF.

The rearrangement joins TRBV6-2 or TRBV6-3 to TRBJ2-6, with a tentative D call TRBD1 (6 bases). V was trimmed by 8 bases and J by 4 bases, leaving 30 bases between them. Germline V gives CDR1 MNHEY, CDR2 SVGEGT. The CDR3 runs to 20 residues. Here the CDR3 DNA reads TGTGCCAGCTTGGCTACGGGACACTCATTTAGTCCATCGGGGGCCAACGTCCTGACTTTC. Its protein is CASLATGHSFSPSGANVLTF.

The chain recombines TRBV12-3 or TRBV12-4 with TRBJ1-2; D uncertain. This CDR3 is built from 14 residues. The V gene lost 7 bases and the J gene lost 1 base, with 13 bases spanning the gap. The CDR3: CASTQPPINYGYTF. The CDR3 DNA is TGTGCCAGCACCCAACCGCCCATTAACTATGGCTACACCTTC.

This chain links TRBV12-3 or TRBV12-4 with TRBJ2-1; TRBD1 agrees at 8 bases. The J segment lost 5 bases and the V segment lost 5 bases, leaving 8 bases of the junction unmatched. The CDR3 length is 15 residues. CDR3 DNA: TGTGCCAGCAGTAGGACAGGGAGGTTTCACAATGAGCAGTTCTTC. It codes for CASSRTGRFHNEQFF.

The chain joins TRBV7-2 to TRBJ2-5; 10 bases align to TRBD2. The CDR3 contains 16 residues. Germline V gene data show CDR1 as SGHTA and CDR2 as FQGNSA. The V segment lost 1 base and the J segment 3 bases; nucleotides outside the gene matches: 5. The CDR3 here is CASSLGGLAEKETQYF. CDR3 nucleotides: TGTGCCAGCAGCTTAGGAGGACTAGCGGAAAAAGAGACCCAGTACTTC.

J is TRBJ1-2 and V is TRBV29-1; 8 positions agree with TRBD1. CDR3 length equals 13 residues. From germline, CDR1 is SQVTM and CDR2 ANQGSEA. V lost 4 bases, J lost 2 bases, and 3 bases stayed unmatched. The CDR3: CSVGQGSNYGYTF. The CDR3 coding sequence is TGCAGCGTTGGACAGGGGTCAAACTATGGCTACACCTTC.

This chain uses TRBV6-6 with TRBJ2-7, with TRBD1 identical over 11 bases. Germline CDR1 reads MNHNY; CDR2 reads SVGAGI (reference sequence). V shed 6 bases and J 3 bases; nucleotides not matched to a gene: 7. The CDR3 runs 15 residues. As DNA, the CDR3 is TGTGCCAGCAGGAAAAGGACAGGGGGCGTCTACGAGCAGTACTTC. This gives the protein CASRKRTGGVYEQYF.

The chain has TRBV2 and TRBJ2-2; D unresolved. CDR3 length equals 12 residues. The germline V gene has CDR1 SNHLY and CDR2 FYNNEI. Trimming removed 7 bases at V and 15 bases at J, with 18 bases between. The CDR3 sequence: CASKRTELVMFF. The CDR3 DNA follows: TGTGCCAGCAAGAGGACGGAGCTCGTGATGTTTTTT.

This chain connects TRBV30 to TRBJ2-2; D remains unclear. Between the trimmed V and J ends, which lost 7 bases and 4 bases, there was a span of 10 bases. CDR3 length equals 12 residues. In germline, CDR1 is GTSNPN, CDR2 SVGIG (reference sequence). The CDR3 nucleotides are TGTGCCTCCCCCAGCAGCACCGGGGAGCTGTTTTTT. Residues: CASPSSTGELFF.

The genes are TRBV24-1 and TRBJ2-3, with D perhaps assigned TRBD1 or TRBD2 (6 bases each). The CDR3 has 16 residues. Germline V lookup: CDR1 KGHDR, CDR2 SFDVKD. Trimming removed 2 bases at V and 2 bases at J, with 13 bases between. CDR3 sequence (DNA): TGTGCCACCAGTGATTGGGGGGCCCATTCCACAGATACGCAGTATTTT. As protein: CATSDWGAHSTDTQYF.